The T cell receptor beta chain described here comes from a study of T cells in Graves' hyperthyroidism and ophthalmopathy (dated by TCRdb to about 2019). For context, the study as a whole: Peripheral blood samples were taken at the time of initial diagnosis, prior to any treatment. A discovery cohort of around 98 patients, fewer than 50 with Graves' ophthalmopathy and about 58 with stable Graves' hyperthyroidism, was used to find distinguishing TCR V-J signatures. Prospective prediction of ophthalmopathy was tested in an independent validation cohort of fewer than 20 hyperthyroidism patients and roughly 16 patients who later progressed to ophthalmopathy. The 100 discovery patients were randomly split 7:3 into training and test sets. Once sampling was done, hyperthyroidism patients were given methimazole at a starting dose of 30 mg daily, whereas ophthalmopathy patients were given high-dose intravenous methylprednisolone. Thyroid tissue and blood T-cell repertoires from roughly six Graves' hyperthyroidism patients were also compared in the study. According to the paper, TCR Vbeta CDR3 sequencing was carried out on 135 peripheral blood samples, which came from approximately 41 ophthalmopathy, 70 to 80 hyperthyroidism and roughly 17 progressor patients.

What the study reported, not specific to this receptor: Blood samples also contained most of the expanded thyroid clonotypes (frequency above 0.001), which suggests that blood repertoires may reflect thyroid immune responses. In validation, progression to ophthalmopathy was predicted by the model with roughly 69% sensitivity and roughly 76% specificity, a median of about 6 months before onset. No statistical method was used to fix the sample size in advance, and group allocation was not hidden from the investigators. A 13 V-J signature model separated ophthalmopathy from stable hyperthyroidism, with approximately 87% sensitivity and 81.08% specificity in cross-validation and 80%/75% in testing.

In the ophthalmopathy patients, disease was moderately to severely active, with a Clinical Activity Score of 3 or more, a NOSPECS grade of 4 or more, and a duration of less than 3 months. Any patient with an uncontrolled infection, another autoimmune disease, pregnancy or lactation was excluded. Diagnoses relied on clinical symptoms, serum thyroxine and TRAb, thyroid ultrasound and orbital computed tomography. PBMCs were isolated from around 10 ml of fresh peripheral blood by Ficoll-Paque density gradient centrifugation. Trizol reagent was used to extract total RNA, and RNA quality was then checked on an Agilent 2100 Bioanalyzer. This clonotype showed up just a few times. It has no known antigen specificity. Base-call qualities are not available, and no considerably larger clone is one nucleotide away. Amplification of TCR beta CDR3 regions was carried out from RNA transcripts. The first round of RT-PCR for the TCR CDR3 was performed with the HTBI primer set and the Qiagen OneStep RT-PCR kit. A second multiplex PCR round built the libraries, followed by size selection and purification. Sequencing of the libraries was done on an Illumina HiSeq2000 using paired-end 100 bp reads. The study's own analysis went as follows. Raw data were processed with SOAPnuke, discarding reads with adapters, uncalled bases, mean Phred below 15, or no exact constant-primer or identifier match. High-quality paired reads were merged with COPE v1.2.5, and unique nucleotide sequences were defined as clonotypes. MiTCR v1.1 was used to align the clonotypes against IMGT TRBV, TRBD and TRBJ reference segments. Analysis was restricted to V-J combinations with a frequency above 0.0001, which covered roughly 99% of repertoires. The TCS score was defined as the ratio of F50 (clonal expansion) to E x V (chaos), calculated using BLOSUM62-based TCRdist between CDR3 peptides within each V-J. Welch's t-statistics and random forest reduced some 510 V-J features to 10 to 15, which were used in a naive Bayes classifier (R e1071). TCRdb cleaned the public reads at Q25 with fastp, built clones with MiXCR and kept in-frame beta chains. Rows are combined by CDR3 protein, so each entry shows the most common genes and DNA. These V and J calls rely on TCRdb rather than the paper's analysis. The sample data list hundreds of thousands of distinct CDR3 sequences, and around 15% of these were observed just once. The top ten constitute 3% to 4% of the sample.

For this chain, trimming is 6 bases at the V end and 1 base at the J end, and the number of junction bases without a gene match is 7. Measured from the cysteine to the phenylalanine, the CDR3 is 15 residues long. Only the CDR3 region is kept as DNA, spanning 45 bases read in frame from base 1. The germline V gene (reference sequence) specifies LNHDA as CDR1 and SQIVND as CDR2. The sequence joins TRBV19 to TRBJ1-1; the central 8 bases match TRBD1. The sequence derives from a woman aged 35 to 49 with Graves' ophthalmopathy. Sequencing used blood. The CDR3 reads CASRERTGQNTEAFF. The nucleotides are TGTGCCAGTAGGGAAAGGACAGGGCAGAACACTGAAGCTTTCTTT.